A selection of T cell receptor beta chains follows, all from one sample in a study of blood T cells in healthy people across ages. Via MiXCR, TCRdb re-called the 5' RACE reads, giving one row per CDR3 protein. The data show approximately 810,000 distinct CDR3 sequences, around 26% seen once. The sample consisted of blood. These receptors all come from an elderly woman in good health. The CDR3 runs from the conserved cysteine through the conserved F or W. D genes are given only for firm matches. Rows may omit the clone size; those that give it use once, few, many or a size class.

D: NA; V: TRBV30; size: NA; J: TRBJ1-5; DNA: TGTGCCTGGAGTGGAGGGATCCTTCAGCCCCAGCATTTT; CDR3: CAWSGGILQPQHF
D: NA; V: TRBV27; size: NA; J: TRBJ1-6; DNA: TGTGCCAGCAGTGCCCGGACAGCGAATTCACCCCTCCACTTT; CDR3: CASSARTANSPLHF
D: NA; V: TRBV12-3/TRBV12-4; size: few; J: TRBJ1-6; DNA: TGTGCCAGCAGTTTAGAGGGGTTCCGTCCCCTCCACTTT; CDR3: CASSLEGFRPLHF
D: NA; V: TRBV4-1; size: NA; J: TRBJ1-2; DNA: TGCACCAGCAGCCAAGATCTGGACAGAAGTGCCTATGGCTACACCTTC; CDR3: CTSSQDLDRSAYGYTF
D: NA; V: TRBV6-2/TRBV6-3; size: few; J: TRBJ2-2; DNA: TGTGCCAGCAGTCGATTCGGGGAGCTGTTTTTT; CDR3: CASSRFGELFF
D: NA; V: TRBV27; size: many; J: TRBJ1-2; DNA: TGTGCCAGCAGTTTAGCGGGGAGGGATGGCTACACCTTC; CDR3: CASSLAGRDGYTF
D: NA; V: TRBV2; size: few; J: TRBJ2-1; DNA: TGTGCCAGCAGTGCTTGGACGGTTTCCTACAATGAGCAGTTCTTC; CDR3: CASSAWTVSYNEQFF
D: NA; V: TRBV6-2/TRBV6-3; size: few; J: TRBJ2-1; DNA: TGTGCCAGCAGTTCCCTACTAAAGGAGGGGGTTTCTTTCGGGTCCTACAATGAGCAGTTCTTC; CDR3: CASSSLLKEGVSFGSYNEQFF
D: NA; V: TRBV4-1; size: NA; J: TRBJ2-7; DNA: TGCGCCAGCAGAAGTAGGCAGGGAGTTCGAAGCTCCTACGAGCAGTACTTC; CDR3: CASRSRQGVRSSYEQYF
D: TRBD1; V: TRBV25-1; size: NA; J: TRBJ1-4; DNA: TGTGCCACCTGGGACAGTAGAGAAAAACTGTTTTTT; CDR3: CATWDSREKLFF
D: NA; V: TRBV28; size: many; J: TRBJ2-1; DNA: TGTGCCAGCAGTTTACCCAACAATGAGCAGTTCTTC; CDR3: CASSLPNNEQFF
D: NA; V: TRBV4-3; size: many; J: TRBJ2-3; DNA: TGCGCCAGCAGCCAAGAGGCCGGGTTGAGCACAGATACGCAGTATTTT; CDR3: CASSQEAGLSTDTQYF
D: NA; V: TRBV3-1; size: few; J: TRBJ1-1; DNA: TGTGCCAGCAACCCCTCGGGGAGGGGCGCCGAAGCTTTCTTT; CDR3: CASNPSGRGAEAFF
D: TRBD1; V: TRBV27; size: NA; J: TRBJ2-5; DNA: TGTGCCAGTTGTGAGTCAACAGGGGGAAAAGTAGAGACCCAGTACTTC; CDR3: CASCESTGGKVETQYF
D: NA; V: TRBV7-2; size: many; J: TRBJ2-5; DNA: TGTGCCAGCAGCTTGGGGGGGCGAATCCAAGAGACCCAGTACTTC; CDR3: CASSLGGRIQETQYF
D: NA; V: TRBV6-2/TRBV6-3; size: few; J: TRBJ2-2; DNA: TGTGCCAGCAGTTACGCACAATGGGTAGCCTCGAACACCGGGGAGCTGTTTTTT; CDR3: CASSYAQWVASNTGELFF
D: NA; V: TRBV27; size: few; J: TRBJ2-7; DNA: TGTGCCAGCACCTCCGCTCTCATCGGGGGTTCCTACGAGCAGTACTTC; CDR3: CASTSALIGGSYEQYF
D: NA; V: TRBV21-1; size: NA; J: TRBJ2-3; DNA: TGTGCCAGCAGCAAAAGCAAAGACACAAGGGGGTCAGGGATCGATACGCAGTATTTT; CDR3: CASSKSKDTRGSGIDTQYF
D: NA; V: TRBV2; size: NA; J: TRBJ2-3; DNA: TGTGCCAGCAGCAAGGCGGGAGATACGCAGTATTTT; CDR3: CASSKAGDTQYF
D: NA; V: TRBV5-1; size: many; J: TRBJ2-1; DNA: TGCGCCAGCAGCTTGGATCCAGGTAGCTCCTACAATGAGCAGTTCTTC; CDR3: CASSLDPGSSYNEQFF
D: NA; V: TRBV11-3; size: NA; J: TRBJ2-1; DNA: TGTGCCAGCAGCTTAGGTTGGGACAATGAGCAGTTCTTC; CDR3: CASSLGWDNEQFF
D: NA; V: TRBV12-3/TRBV12-4; size: NA; J: TRBJ1-2; DNA: TGTGCCAGCAGTCACAGGGCTTTGAGAGGCTACACCTTC; CDR3: CASSHRALRGYTF
D: NA; V: TRBV7-7; size: NA; J: TRBJ1-3; DNA: TGTGCCAGCAGCTTAGACGTAATAGGGGCGAACTCTGGAAACACCATATATTTT; CDR3: CASSLDVIGANSGNTIYF
D: TRBD1; V: TRBV6-5; size: NA; J: TRBJ1-1; DNA: TGTGCCAGCAGTTATAACAGGGGGCAGGGTGAAGCTTTCTTT; CDR3: CASSYNRGQGEAFF
D: TRBD1; V: TRBV7-2; size: few; J: TRBJ2-5; DNA: TGTGCCAGCAGCTCCGACAGGGGAATTAGAAATGAGCAGTACTTC; CDR3: CASSSDRGIRNEQYF
D: NA; V: TRBV4-3; size: many; J: TRBJ1-5; DNA: TGCGCCAGCAGCCCGGACCTGGGGACCGGGGGCAATCAGCCCCAGCATTTT; CDR3: CASSPDLGTGGNQPQHF
D: NA; V: TRBV20-1; size: once; J: TRBJ2-6; DNA: NA; CDR3: CSARDRFGIGNGANVRTF
D: TRBD1; V: TRBV5-1; size: many; J: TRBJ2-3; DNA: TGCGCCAGCAGCAGCAGGGACAGGGACACAGATACGCAGTATTTT; CDR3: CASSSRDRDTDTQYF
D: NA; V: TRBV5-1; size: many; J: TRBJ1-5; DNA: TGCGCCAGCAGCCTTAATTCGGAGAATCAGCCCCAGCATTTT; CDR3: CASSLNSENQPQHF
D: NA; V: TRBV20-1; size: few; J: TRBJ2-5; DNA: TGCAGTGCTAGGGCAGCCCTAGGACAAGAGACCCAGTACTTC; CDR3: CSARAALGQETQYF
D: TRBD2; V: TRBV20-1; size: NA; J: TRBJ2-4; DNA: TGCAGTGCGCTCGGGAGGCCCAAAAACATTCAGTACTTC; CDR3: CSALGRPKNIQYF
D: NA; V: TRBV7-2; size: many; J: TRBJ2-6; DNA: TGTGCCAGCAGCTTAGACGGGGGCCGGTTCTCTGGGGCCAACGTCCTGACTTTC; CDR3: CASSLDGGRFSGANVLTF
D: TRBD2; V: TRBV27; size: NA; J: TRBJ2-3; DNA: TGTGCCAGCAGTTCCCCAGCCCTAGCGGGTTTACGAGATACGCAGTATTTT; CDR3: CASSSPALAGLRDTQYF
D: NA; V: TRBV7-8; size: NA; J: TRBJ2-6; DNA: TGTGCCAGCAGCTTCGGGTCGATCTCTGGGGCCAACGTCCTGACTTTC; CDR3: CASSFGSISGANVLTF
D: NA; V: TRBV6-5; size: NA; J: TRBJ2-2; DNA: TGTGCCAGCAGGCTACAGGTTCAGGGCACCGGGGAGCTGTTTTTT; CDR3: CASRLQVQGTGELFF
D: NA; V: TRBV4-2; size: NA; J: TRBJ2-3; DNA: TGTGCCAGCAGCCAAGAGGCTAGGGATACGCAGTATTTT; CDR3: CASSQEARDTQYF
D: NA; V: TRBV10-1; size: NA; J: TRBJ2-3; DNA: TGCGCCGGCGCGGGGAAACTCACAGATGCGCAGTATTTT; CDR3: CAGAGKLTDAQYF